This T cell receptor beta chain was documented in a study of neurological immune-mediated disorders. TCRdb recomputed calls from the 5' RACE reads with MiXCR, one row per CDR3 protein. The table records over 60,000 distinct CDR3 sequences, 5% to 5.5% of them present only once. Concerning this clonotype: No antigen is known for it.

Study findings and constraints: Neither clinical nor MRI features were found to be associated with the multiple sclerosis repertoire cluster.

CDR3 length: 20 residues. V lost 5 bases to trimming and J lost 6 bases; unmatched junction nucleotides: 22. From 2 million PBMCs stored at -80 C, the unsorted libraries were generated. The sequence was obtained from a woman aged 25-40 years with multiple sclerosis. The rearrangement links TRBV12-3 or TRBV12-4 to TRBJ1-6; 7 bases match TRBD1. Sequencing was carried out using PBMCs. The CDR3, as DNA: TGTGCCAGCAGTCCACACATACCGGGACAGCAGAGAGGGGTTAATTCACCCCTCCACTTT. Its protein product is CASSPHIPGQQRGVNSPLHF.